This entry concerns a single T cell receptor beta chain. The antigen is undetermined. CDR1 and CDR2 (germline): SGHRS, YFSETQ. The CDR3 spans 15 residues. V gave up 9 bases and J gave up 4 bases, with 21 bases separating them. The TCR library protocol attached unique molecular identifiers to the individual cDNA molecules. Each CDR3 protein is one row after TCRdb ran MiXCR on the 5' RACE reads. The table has 70,000 to 85,000 distinct CDR3 sequences, about 12% seen once; the top ten hold roughly a sixth. The data derive from a study of early T cells in non-severe SARS-CoV-2 infection. About the research overall: Chains were unpaired, as sequencing was done on bulk RNA from unsorted whole blood. Study-wide results and limits: The study's VDJdb matching favored anti-spike CD8 responses and missed private and CD4 specificities.

The V gene is TRBV5-1, the J gene TRBJ2-3, with D tentatively TRBD1 (5 bases). This TCR came from an adult who was a healthcare worker with PCR-confirmed SARS-CoV-2 infection or an uninfected control (not recorded which). The donor label of this sample is uncertain. The source was whole blood, collected at baseline. DNA for the CDR3: TGCGCCACCGCTGATGGGTCAGGGTGGTCAGATACGCAGTATTTT. This translates into CATADGSGWSDTQYF.